Shown below are 27 T cell receptor beta chains from a single sample sequenced in a study of cytomegalovirus exposure and HLA in healthy donors. Sequenced by immunoSEQ multiplex PCR; TCRdb stores in-frame clones only, minus some. The table includes 120,000 or so clones, approximately 88% detected once. The sample comprised PBMCs. The receptors here all came from a woman between 18 and 29 years old in good health and CMV-seronegative.

This chain joins TRBV7-9 and TRBJ1-4; no reliable D call. Between the trimmed V and J ends, which lost 2 bases and 4 bases, there was a span of 2 bases. Germline CDR1 reads SEHNR; CDR2 reads FQNEAQ (reference sequence). CDR3 length: 12 amino acids. CDR3 in DNA: TGTGCCAGCAGCTTATATAATGAAAAACTGTTTTTT. Translated, it gives CASSLYNEKLFF.

The gene calls are TRBV21-1 and TRBJ2-7; whether TRBD1, the table's D call, matches the DNA was not checked. TRBV21-1 is marked as a pseudogene. The CDR3 spans 16 residues. CDR3 DNA: TGTGCCAGCAGGGGATCGGGACACTGGCAGTCCTACGAGCAGTACTTC. Translation: CASRGSGHWQSYEQYF.

The V call is TRBV9, the J call TRBJ2-1; D unclear. Germline V CDR1 and CDR2: SGDLS, YYNGEE. This CDR3 region has 14 residues. V lost 2 bases, J lost 4 bases, and 10 bases lay in between. The CDR3 here is CASSVGQLYNEQFF. For the CDR3, the DNA is TGTGCCAGCAGCGTGGGCCAGTTATACAATGAGCAGTTCTTC.

The chain has TRBV23-1 and TRBJ1-2, with D possibly matching TRBD1 (6 bases). TRBV23-1 is labeled an ORF, and its function is uncertain. The CDR3 has 15 residues. V gave up 4 bases and J gave up 4 bases, with 16 bases separating them. CDR3 amino acids: CASSPTGRVVYGYTF. The CDR3 DNA is TGCGCCAGCAGTCCTACAGGGAGGGTAGTCTATGGCTACACCTTC.

This chain connects TRBV12-5 to TRBJ2-1; 13 bases agree with TRBD2. This CDR3 contains 19 residues. Per the germline V gene, CDR1 is LGHNT and CDR2 is FRNRAP. The trim removed 2 bases at V and 8 bases at J, leaving 15 bases unmatched. CDR3 protein: CASGLPDRGLAGPGYEQFF. The CDR3 DNA sequence: TGTGCTAGTGGTTTGCCCGACAGGGGACTAGCGGGACCGGGGTATGAGCAGTTCTTC.

The rearrangement uses TRBV11-2 and TRBJ2-5; D is possibly TRBD2 (5 bases). The CDR3 totals 16 residues. V was shortened by 5 bases and J by 5 bases, with 21 bases between the two germline ends. The germline gives CDR1 SGHAT, CDR2 FQNNGV. The CDR3 DNA reads TGTGCCAGCAGCGATACATTTACGGGGAGTTGGGAGACCCAGTACTTC. This translates into CASSDTFTGSWETQYF. The variable domain in full, with the rest retrieved from reference TRBV11-2 and TRBJ2-5, is EAGVAQSPRYKIIEKRQSVAFWCNPISGHATLYWYQQILGQGPKLLIQFQNNGVVDDSQLPKDRFSAERLKGVDSTLKIQPAKLEDSAVYLCASSDTFTGSWETQYFGPGTRLLVL.

V is TRBV5-1 and J is TRBJ2-5, with D uncertain. The germline V gene has CDR1 SGHRS and CDR2 YFSETQ. The V and J ends lost 0 bases and 3 bases respectively, with 12 bases between them. The CDR3 is 15 amino acids. CDR3 sequence (DNA): TGCGCCAGCAGCTTGGGTATGGCAGATAAAGAGACCCAGTACTTC. Encoded protein: CASSLGMADKETQYF.

The chain links TRBV28 to TRBJ2-1; 14 bases match TRBD2. Germline CDR1 is MDHEN and CDR2 is SYDVKM. Trimming cost V 4 bases and J 7 bases; bases outside gene matches: 6. The CDR3 has 16 amino acids. The CDR3 DNA reads TGTGCCAGCAGTTCCCCTCGACTAGCGGGAGGGAATGAGCAGTTCTTC. It codes for CASSSPRLAGGNEQFF.

This chain links TRBV7-9 with TRBJ2-2; possibly TRBD1 for D (6 bases). CDR1 is SEHNR, CDR2 FQNEAQ, per germline (reference sequence). Trimming pared 4 bases from V and 2 bases from J, leaving 14 bases between. The CDR3 totals 16 residues. For the CDR3, the DNA is TGTGCCAGCAGCTCTACAGGGATAGTAAACACCGGGGAGCTGTTTTTT. Translating it yields CASSSTGIVNTGELFF.

The chain combines TRBV19 with TRBJ1-1; D might be TRBD1 (5 bases). The CDR3 consists of 13 residues. In germline, CDR1 is LNHDA, CDR2 SQIVND (reference sequence). The V and J ends lost 9 bases and 5 bases respectively, with 16 bases between them. The CDR3 DNA follows: TGTGCCAGCCCACTGGGGGGTGGAACTGAAGCTTTCTTT. Translating gives CASPLGGGTEAFF.

The chain carries TRBV27 and TRBJ2-2; weak D call: TRBD1 (5 bases). The CDR3 runs to 14 residues. Germline V lookup: CDR1 MNHEY, CDR2 SMNVEV (reference sequence). Trimming removed 3 bases at V and 4 bases at J, with 9 bases between. The CDR3 is CASSLWQGTGELFF. CDR3 DNA: TGTGCCAGCAGTTTGTGGCAGGGCACCGGGGAGCTGTTTTTT.

The chain recombines TRBV5-1 with TRBJ2-2; 12 nucleotides match TRBD1. After removal of 4 bases from V and 6 bases from J, the junction contained 7 bases not matched to a gene. Germline values: CDR1 SGHRS, CDR2 YFSETQ. The CDR3 extends over 16 amino acids. The CDR3 region has the DNA TGCGCCAGCAGCCCGGGGACAGGGGGCCACGCCGGGGAGCTGTTTTTT. It encodes CASSPGTGGHAGELFF.

As regards this clone: This CDR3 is also generated by other DNA sequences in the sample. V and J are TRBV10-3 and TRBJ2-5; tentative D call: TRBD1 (5 bases). The germline V and J ends were trimmed by 0 bases and 2 bases, with 7 bases remaining between them. The CDR3 has 14 residues. Germline V lookup: CDR1 ENHRY, CDR2 SYGVKD. Here the CDR3 reads CAISESQGQETQYF. CDR3 coding DNA: TGTGCCATCAGTGAGTCGCAGGGACAAGAGACCCAGTACTTC.

The rearrangement joins TRBV6-5 to TRBJ1-3, with a tentative D call TRBD1 (6 bases). This CDR3 is built from 16 residues. Trimming left V 0 bases short and J 1 base short, with 10 bases between. In germline, CDR1 is MNHEY, CDR2 SVGAGI. CDR3 amino acids: CASSYSRGWSGNTIYF. In DNA form, the CDR3 reads TGTGCCAGCAGTTACTCCAGGGGTTGGTCTGGAAACACCATATATTTT.

This sequence joins TRBV5-1 and TRBJ2-1; weak D call: TRBD2 (5 bases). The CDR3 runs to 14 residues. Deletions cut 2 bases from V and 3 bases from J, with 9 bases between. Germline lookup yields CDR1 SGHRS and CDR2 YFSETQ. CDR3: CASSFTGNYNEQFF. The CDR3 nucleotides are TGCGCCAGCAGCTTTACCGGGAACTACAATGAGCAGTTCTTC.

This chain connects TRBV6-1 to TRBJ2-1; 7 bases line up with TRBD1. Losses at the gene ends were 7 bases for V and 6 bases for J; bases not matched to a gene: 12. Germline V gene data show CDR1 as MNHNS and CDR2 as SASEGT. This CDR3 comprises 15 residues. The CDR3 region is CASTDRDSFRNEQFF. CDR3 nucleotides: TGTGCCAGCACCGACCGGGACAGCTTTCGCAATGAGCAGTTCTTC.

The V and J genes are TRBV15 and TRBJ2-7; a possible D gene is TRBD2 (5 bases). Germline V gene lookup returns CDR1 LNHNV and CDR2 YYDKDF (reference sequence). The CDR3 contains 12 residues. The V and J ends lost 3 bases and 3 bases respectively, with 6 bases between them. The CDR3 here is CATSSGVYEQYF. The CDR3 DNA follows: TGTGCCACCAGCAGCGGGGTCTACGAGCAGTACTTC.

This rearrangement joins TRBV4-1 to TRBJ2-7, with TRBD2 as a possible D gene (6 bases). Per germline, CDR1 MGHRA and CDR2 YSYEKL. The ends were cut back, 5 bases at V and 0 bases at J, with 26 bases in the middle. The CDR3 spans 19 residues. The chain's CDR3 is CASSSEGPGVIGASYEQYF. The CDR3 coding sequence is TGCGCCAGCAGCTCCGAGGGGCCGGGGGTTATTGGCGCCTCCTACGAGCAGTACTTC.

The chain employs TRBV11-2 and TRBJ2-7, with D hard to call. Trimming stripped 5 bases from V and 2 bases from J, with 13 bases between. Germline CDR1 and CDR2: SGHAT and FQNNGV. This CDR3 comprises 14 residues. CDR3 in amino acids: CASSLWATAYEQYF. The CDR3 DNA reads TGTGCCAGCAGCCTATGGGCCACTGCCTACGAGCAGTACTTC.

The chain uses TRBV7-8 and TRBJ1-2; D possibly corresponds to TRBD1 (5 bases). V dropped 5 bases and J dropped 4 bases, with 11 bases sitting between them. Germline CDR1 SGHVS, CDR2 FQNEAQ. There are 13 residues in the CDR3. The CDR3 nucleotides are TGTGCCAGCAGCGAAGACAGAAGCTATGGCTACACCTTC. Protein sequence: CASSEDRSYGYTF.

The chain links TRBV21-1 to TRBJ1-1. TRBV21-1 is labeled a pseudogene. The CDR3 extends over 16 amino acids. CDR3 nucleotide sequence: TGTGCCAGCAGCAAAGCAGCGGAGGGGAGAAAGACTGAAGCTTTCTTT. It is translated as CASSKAAEGRKTEAFF.

The rearrangement links TRBV6-1 to TRBJ2-7; 7 bases match TRBD2. This CDR3 spans 13 amino acids. Trimming took 6 bases from V and 5 from J; bases not matched to a gene: 7. The germline CDR1 and CDR2 sequences are MNHNS and SASEGT. The chain's CDR3 is CASRVGGSDEQYF. The CDR3 nucleotides are TGTGCCAGCAGGGTTGGCGGGAGCGACGAGCAGTACTTC.

This sequence joins TRBV11-3 and TRBJ2-3; no firm D call. Germline V gene lookup returns CDR1 SGHNT and CDR2 YENEEA. Trimming cost V 2 bases and J 1 base, with 7 bases left between them. CDR3 length: 14 amino acids. As DNA, the CDR3 is TGTGCCAGCAGCTTACGTGTCGGCACAGATACGCAGTATTTT. Protein product: CASSLRVGTDTQYF.

V and J are TRBV5-1 and TRBJ2-4; D unclear. CDR1 and CDR2 (germline): SGHRS, YFSETQ. Trimming stripped 0 bases from V and 0 bases from J, with 4 bases between. The CDR3 contains 14 residues. CDR3 coding DNA: TGCGCCAGCAGCTTGGATCTAGCCAAAAACATTCAGTACTTC. Protein sequence: CASSLDLAKNIQYF.

The chain combines TRBV2 with TRBJ2-7, with D possibly TRBD2 on 7 matching bases. The CDR3 is made up of 15 amino acids. Trimming pared 6 bases from V and 0 bases from J, leaving 15 bases between. Germline V gives CDR1 SNHLY, CDR2 FYNNEI. CDR3: CASRTVRGGSYEQYF. CDR3 coding DNA: TGTGCCAGCAGGACCGTAAGGGGGGGCTCCTACGAGCAGTACTTC.

The chain couples TRBV19 to TRBJ1-1; D gene ambiguous. Germline CDR1 and CDR2: LNHDA and SQIVND (reference sequence). This CDR3 has 15 amino acids. Between the trimmed V and J ends, which lost 7 bases and 3 bases, there was a span of 18 bases. CDR3 nucleotides: TGTGCCAGTATCCCCGCGGTTTTATCTGACACTGAAGCTTTCTTT. It is translated as CASIPAVLSDTEAFF.

For this clone: At one end the junction does not follow the germline gene, possibly because of a read error. V gene TRBV15 combines with J gene TRBJ2-1; 8 bases are a match to TRBD2. CDR3 length equals 13 residues. CDR1 is LNHNV and CDR2 is YYDKDF in the germline V gene (reference sequence). CDR3 DNA sequence: TGTGCCACCAGCAGAGAGCAACTAGCGGAGCCACTCTTC. As protein: CATSREQLAEPLF. The whole variable domain, filled in from reference TRBV15 and TRBJ2-1, reads DAMVIQNPRYQVTQFGKPVTLSCSQTLNHNVMYWYQQKSSQAPKLLFHYYDKDFNNEADTPDNFQSRRPNTSFCFLDIRSPGLGDTAMYLCATSREQLAEPLFGPGTRLTVL.